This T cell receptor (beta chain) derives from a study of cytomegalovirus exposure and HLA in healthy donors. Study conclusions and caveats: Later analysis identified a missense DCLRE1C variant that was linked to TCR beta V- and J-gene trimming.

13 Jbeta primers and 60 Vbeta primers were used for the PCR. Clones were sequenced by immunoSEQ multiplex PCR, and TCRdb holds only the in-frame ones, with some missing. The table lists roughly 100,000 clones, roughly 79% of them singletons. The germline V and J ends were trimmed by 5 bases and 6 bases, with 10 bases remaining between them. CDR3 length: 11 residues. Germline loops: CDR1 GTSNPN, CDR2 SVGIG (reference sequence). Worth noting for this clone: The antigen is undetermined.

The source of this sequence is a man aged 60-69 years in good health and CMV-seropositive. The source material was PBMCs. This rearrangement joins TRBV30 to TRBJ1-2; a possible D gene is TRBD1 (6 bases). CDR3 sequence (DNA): TGTGCCTGGGGGTACAGGGATGGCTACACCTTC. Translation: CAWGYRDGYTF.